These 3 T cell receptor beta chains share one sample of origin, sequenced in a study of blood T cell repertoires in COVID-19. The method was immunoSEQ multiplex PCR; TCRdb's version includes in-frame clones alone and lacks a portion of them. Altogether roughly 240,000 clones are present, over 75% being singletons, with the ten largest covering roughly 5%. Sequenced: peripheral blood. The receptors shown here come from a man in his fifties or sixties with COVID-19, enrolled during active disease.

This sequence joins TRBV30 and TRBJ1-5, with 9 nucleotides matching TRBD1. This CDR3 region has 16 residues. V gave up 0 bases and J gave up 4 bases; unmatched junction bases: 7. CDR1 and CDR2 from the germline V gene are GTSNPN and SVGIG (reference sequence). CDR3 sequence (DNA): TGTGCCTGGAGTGTGGGGAGGACAGGGGTAAATCAGCCCCAGCATTTT. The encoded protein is CAWSVGRTGVNQPQHF.

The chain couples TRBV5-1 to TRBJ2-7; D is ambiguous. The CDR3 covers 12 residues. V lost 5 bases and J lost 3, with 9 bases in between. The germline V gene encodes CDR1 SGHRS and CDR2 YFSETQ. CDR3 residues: CASRLGDYEQYF. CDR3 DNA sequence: TGCGCCAGCAGGCTGGGCGACTACGAGCAGTACTTC.

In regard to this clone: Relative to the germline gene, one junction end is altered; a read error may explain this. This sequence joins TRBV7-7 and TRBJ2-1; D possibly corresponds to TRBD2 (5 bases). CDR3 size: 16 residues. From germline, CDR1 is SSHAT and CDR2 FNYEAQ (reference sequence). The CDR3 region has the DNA TGTGCTAGCAGCTTAGTAGCCGGGGAGTCCTACAATGAGCAGTTCTTC. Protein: CASSLVAGESYNEQFF.